This TCR beta chain was found in a study of shared clonotypes between healthy human individuals. Data came from immunoSEQ multiplex PCR; TCRdb stores just in-frame clones and leaves some out. The table lists some 1,600,000 clones, approximately 98% of them singletons. The germline gives CDR1 SGHTA, CDR2 FQGNSA. After removal of 5 bases from V and 3 bases from J, the junction contained 7 bases not matched to a gene. The CDR3 has 14 residues. Concerning this clone: Its specificity is unknown.

Study results and limitations: Among donors, sharing of clonotypes was expected to be affected by sequencing depth.

The sample comprised naive CD4+ T cells sorted from blood. This sample's subset: CD45RA+ positively selected. The clonotype comes from a man under 40 in good health. The chain is built from TRBV7-2 and TRBJ2-7; 7 nucleotides align to TRBD1. This chain's CDR3 is CASSIRRDSYEQYF. DNA for the CDR3: TGTGCCAGCAGCATCAGACGGGACAGCTACGAGCAGTACTTC.